Presented here are 8 T cell receptor beta chains from one specimen sequenced in a study of cytomegalovirus exposure and HLA in healthy donors. PCR involved 60 Vbeta and 13 Jbeta primers. Measured with immunoSEQ multiplex PCR; TCRdb has only the in-frame clones, and not every one. The table has 160,000 or so clones, around three quarters seen once. Sequenced material: PBMCs. The receptors were gathered from a man aged 35-49 years in good health and CMV-seronegative.

This chain connects TRBV18 to TRBJ2-5; 7 nucleotides agree with TRBD1. CDR3 length: 13 amino acids. Per the germline V gene, CDR1 is KGHSH and CDR2 is LQKENI. The V gene end was trimmed by 3 bases and the J gene end by 2 bases; junction bases not matched to a gene: 0. The CDR3 nucleotides are TGTGCCAGCTCACCGGGACAGCAAGAGACCCAGTACTTC. This encodes CASSPGQQETQYF.

This chain connects TRBV28 to TRBJ2-1; the D is unclear. The CDR3 spans 15 residues. CDR1 is MDHEN, CDR2 SYDVKM, per germline. Trimming left V 8 bases short and J 0 bases short, with 14 bases between. The CDR3 nucleotides read TGTGCCAGCGTTGATAGCCTGAGCTCCTACAATGAGCAGTTCTTC. This codes for CASVDSLSSYNEQFF.

With regard to this clone: One junction end disagrees with the germline gene, perhaps due to a read error. The rearrangement joins TRBV15 to TRBJ2-4; D is ambiguous. CDR1 is LNHNV, CDR2 YYDKDF, per germline (reference sequence). There are 17 residues in the CDR3. The CDR3 loop is CATSRDRTATTLNSQYF. The CDR3 DNA follows: TGTGCCACCAGCAGAGATCGAACAGCTACCACCCTAAACAGTCAGTACTTC. The variable domain in full, with the rest retrieved from reference TRBV15 and TRBJ2-4, is DAMVIQNPRYQVTQFGKPVTLSCSQTLNHNVMYWYQQKSSQAPKLLFHYYDKDFNNEADTPDNFQSRRPNTSFCFLDIRSPGLGDTAMYLCATSRDRTATTLNSQYFGAGTRLSVL.

This chain links TRBV29-1 with TRBJ2-2; TRBD1 is a possible D gene (6 bases). Trimming removed 7 bases at V and 1 base at J, with 10 bases between. The CDR3 runs 13 residues. CDR1 is SQVTM, CDR2 ANQGSEA, per germline. The CDR3: CSASTGNTGELFF. CDR3 nucleotide sequence: TGCAGCGCATCGACAGGGAACACCGGGGAGCTGTTTTTT.

CDR3 bases: TGTGCCAGCAGCAAAGGGACAGGGGACACAGATACGCAGTATTTT. As protein: CASSKGTGDTDTQYF. The chain is built from TRBV5-6 and TRBJ2-3, with 10 positions matching TRBD1. The CDR3 extends over 15 amino acids. Germline V gives CDR1 SGHDT, CDR2 YYEEEE. The ends lost 4 bases at V and 2 bases at J; junction bases unmatched: 4.

The genes are TRBV6-5 and TRBJ1-2; D perhaps matches TRBD1 (5 bases). The ends were cut back, 5 bases at V and 4 bases at J, with 17 bases in the middle. The length of the CDR3 is 15 residues. Looked up from germline, CDR1 is MNHEY and CDR2 is SVGAGI. The CDR3 nucleotides are TGTGCCAGCAGTCACCCCCAGACAGCCCGCTATGGCTACACCTTC. Translated: CASSHPQTARYGYTF.

The rearrangement uses TRBV7-6 and TRBJ2-4; 12 bases line up with TRBD2. The germline CDR1 and CDR2 sequences are SGHVS and FNYEAQ. The V segment lost 3 bases and the J segment 0 bases; nucleotides outside the gene matches: 9. The CDR3 totals 19 residues. CDR3 residues: CASSFTPGLAGIAKNIQYF. DNA of the CDR3: TGTGCCAGCAGCTTTACACCGGGACTAGCGGGTATAGCCAAAAACATTCAGTACTTC.

V and J are TRBV7-2 and TRBJ1-1; D is unresolved. The V gene lost 2 bases and the J gene lost 1 base, with 11 bases spanning the gap. This CDR3 has 15 residues. Germline V gives CDR1 SGHTA, CDR2 FQGNSA. For the CDR3, the DNA is TGTGCCAGCAGCTTACGGGTAGGGAGGAACACTGAAGCTTTCTTT. It translates to CASSLRVGRNTEAFF.